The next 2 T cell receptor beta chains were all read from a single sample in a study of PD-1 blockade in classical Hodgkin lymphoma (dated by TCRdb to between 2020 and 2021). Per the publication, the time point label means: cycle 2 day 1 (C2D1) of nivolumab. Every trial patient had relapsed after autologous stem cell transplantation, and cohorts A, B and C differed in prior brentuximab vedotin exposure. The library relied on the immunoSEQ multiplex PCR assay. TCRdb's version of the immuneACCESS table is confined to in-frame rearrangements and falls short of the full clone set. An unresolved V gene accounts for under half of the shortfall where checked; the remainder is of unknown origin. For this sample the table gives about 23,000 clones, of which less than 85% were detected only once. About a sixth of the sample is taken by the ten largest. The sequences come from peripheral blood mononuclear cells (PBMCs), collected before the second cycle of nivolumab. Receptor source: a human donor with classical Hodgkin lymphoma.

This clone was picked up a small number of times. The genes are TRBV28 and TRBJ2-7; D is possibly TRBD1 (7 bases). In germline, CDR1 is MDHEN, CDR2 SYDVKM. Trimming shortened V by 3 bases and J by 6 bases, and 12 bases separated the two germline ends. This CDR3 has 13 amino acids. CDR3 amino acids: CASSFAGGPEQYF. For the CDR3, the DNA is TGTGCCAGCAGTTTTGCAGGGGGGCCCGAGCAGTACTTC.

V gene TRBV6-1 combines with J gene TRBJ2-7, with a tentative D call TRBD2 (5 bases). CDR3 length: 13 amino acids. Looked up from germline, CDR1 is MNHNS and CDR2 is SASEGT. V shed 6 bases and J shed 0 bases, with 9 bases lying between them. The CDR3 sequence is CASSRRDSYEQYF. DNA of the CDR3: TGTGCCAGCAGCCGACGGGACTCCTACGAGCAGTACTTC.